This TCR beta chain was sequenced during a study of blood T cell repertoires in COVID-19. This clone is a singleton in its sample. V was clipped by 7 bases and J by 2 bases; unmatched bases: 10. Germline-derived CDR1 and CDR2 are WNHNN and SYGVQD (reference sequence). The CDR3 loop spans 16 amino acids. In the authors' workflow: Amplification of reference gene primers was used by the study to estimate nucleated cell counts. Assay: immunoSEQ multiplex PCR; the TCRdb copy retains only in-frame clones and omits some. The DNA was the basis for D and trimming; V, J and clone size are from that table. The sample lists 50,000 to 60,000 clones; roughly 89% were seen once.

The sequence derives from a human donor in a cohort sampled during active COVID-19. V usage is TRBV10-1 and J usage is TRBJ1-5; 8 bases fit TRBD1. The sample consisted of peripheral blood. For the CDR3, the DNA is TGCGCCAGCACTAGACAGGGGAGAAGGGGCAATCAGCCCCAGCATTTT. Translating gives CASTRQGRRGNQPQHF.